These 20 T cell receptor beta chains were all obtained from the same sample, sequenced in a study of post-analysis software for immune sequencing data. Unique molecular identifiers tagged the TCR beta cDNA libraries. TCRdb redid the calling of the PCR reads with MiXCR, one entry per CDR3 protein. The sample lists some 800,000 distinct CDR3 sequences, approximately 44% seen once, with approximately 5% in the top ten. General study findings and limits: Patients had higher frequencies than controls of about five TRBV segments, including TRBV5-6, TRBV5-1 and TRBV20-1.

Their antigens remain unidentified. Sequenced material: blood. These receptors came from a girl aged 5-17 years with multiple sclerosis.

This clonotype appeared a few times. The chain is built from TRBV25-1 and TRBJ2-5; no reliable D call. Germline CDR1 and CDR2: MGHDK and SYGVNS. The CDR3 covers 12 residues. V lost 6 bases, J lost 5 bases, and 10 bases lay in between. The CDR3 DNA sequence: TGTGCCAGCAGATCGGTTAGTGAGACCCAGTACTTC. Encoded protein: CASRSVSETQYF. The full variable domain, with the rest looked up from reference TRBV25-1 and TRBJ2-5, is EADIYQTPRYLVIGTGKKITLECSQTMGHDKMYWYQQDPGMELHLIHYSYGVNSTEKGDLSSESTVSRIRTEHFPLTLESARPSHTSQYLCASRSVSETQYFGPGTRLLVL.

This clonotype showed up just a few times. The rearrangement joins TRBV7-8 to TRBJ2-4; TRBD2 matches 11 bases. V was pared by 4 bases and J by 15 bases, with 17 bases of the junction left unmatched. The CDR3 contains 16 residues. Germline V lookup: CDR1 SGHVS, CDR2 FQNEAQ. The CDR3 sequence is CASSSPGLAADAQLYF. The CDR3 DNA sequence: TGTGCCAGCAGCTCGCCGGGACTAGCGGCCGACGCTCAATTGTACTTC. Combining the CDR3 with reference TRBV7-8 and TRBJ2-4 gives the whole variable domain GAGVSQSPRYKVAKRGQDVALRCDPISGHVSLFWYQQALGQGPEFLTYFQNEAQLDKSGLPSDRFFAERPEGSVSTLKIQRTQQEDSAVYLCASSSPGLAADAQLYFGAGTRLSVL.

This clonotype was recorded only once. This rearrangement joins TRBV30 to TRBJ1-2; D remains unclear. Germline assignment: CDR1 GTSNPN and CDR2 SVGIG (reference sequence). The CDR3 runs 9 residues. Trimming pared 5 bases from V and 13 bases from J, leaving 11 bases between. The CDR3 reads CAWGEPRTF. CDR3 nucleotide sequence: TGTGCCTGGGGTGAGCCCCGCACCTTC. The variable domain in full, completed from reference TRBV30 and TRBJ1-2, reads SQTIHQWPATLVQPVGSPLSLECTVEGTSNPNLYWYRQAAGRGLQLLFYSVGIGQISSEVPQNLSASRPQDRQFILSSKKLLLSDSGFYLCAWGEPRTFGSGTRLTVV.

The CDR3 bases are TGTGCCAGCAGCTTCCTTCCCGGGACAGACTACGAGCAGTACTTC. Amino acid sequence: CASSFLPGTDYEQYF. The chain recombines TRBV5-6 with TRBJ2-7; 7 bases agree with TRBD1. J gave up 3 bases and V 2 bases, and 8 bases lay outside the gene matches. The CDR3 contains 15 residues. Germline V CDR1 and CDR2: SGHDT, YYEEEE.

About this clonotype itself: A read error may be the cause here, since a much bigger clone is one base away. V usage is TRBV7-2 and J usage is TRBJ2-4; D is perhaps TRBD2 (6 bases). The DNA matches TRBJ2-7 better at its end, which makes the J call doubtful. CDR3 size: 14 residues. Germline lookup yields CDR1 SGHTA and CDR2 FQGNSA. The CDR3 bases are TGTGCCAGCAACTTTAGCGGTCCTCCCTACGAGCAGTACTTC. It translates to CASNFSGPPYEQYF.

The chain uses TRBV27 and TRBJ2-7, with 7 bases fitting TRBD2. Germline V gives CDR1 MNHEY, CDR2 SMNVEV (reference sequence). The CDR3 is made up of 16 amino acids. V lost 0 bases, J lost 3 bases, and 8 bases stayed unmatched. CDR3 loop: CASSLSLGTTSYEQYF. DNA for the CDR3: TGTGCCAGCAGTTTATCCCTCGGGACTACCAGCTACGAGCAGTACTTC.

This sequence joins TRBV6-1 and TRBJ1-2; D gene uncertain. Germline assignment: CDR1 MNHNS and CDR2 SASEGT. Trimming pared 6 bases from V and 8 bases from J, leaving 10 bases between. This CDR3 has 11 amino acids. The CDR3 DNA is TGTGCCAGCAGATCAAATAGGGGCTACACCTTC. Residues: CASRSNRGYTF.

The chain couples TRBV24-1 to TRBJ2-4, with 8 positions matching TRBD2. This CDR3 comprises 16 residues. Per germline, CDR1 KGHDR and CDR2 SFDVKD. The V segment lost 9 bases and the J segment 2 bases; nucleotides outside the gene matches: 11. This CDR3 reads CATQREFRRTKNIQYF. The DNA of the CDR3 is TGTGCCACCCAGCGGGAGTTTCGGCGAACCAAAAACATTCAGTACTTC.

This clonotype was picked up a small number of times. The chain carries TRBV15 and TRBJ2-5; D is possibly TRBD1 or TRBD2 (5 bases each). V was cut by 1 base and J by 5 bases, with 23 bases left in between. CDR1 is LNHNV, CDR2 YYDKDF, per germline (reference sequence). The CDR3 has 18 residues. The CDR3 bases are TGTGCCACCAGCAGAGGTTACTGGGACCCCGGGGAATTCGAGACCCAGTACTTC. Its translation: CATSRGYWDPGEFETQYF.

V and J are TRBV4-1 and TRBJ2-5; a possible D gene is TRBD2 (5 bases). Trimming removed 2 bases from V and 11 bases from J, with 24 bases in between. This CDR3 is 16 amino acids long. From germline, CDR1 is MGHRA and CDR2 YSYEKL. The CDR3 loop is CASSQLAEPRANEQYF. Here the CDR3 DNA reads TGCGCCAGCAGCCAATTAGCTGAGCCGAGGGCCAATGAGCAGTACTTC.

This clonotype was detected a few times. The J gene is TRBJ2-1, the V gene TRBV12-3 or TRBV12-4; possibly TRBD1 or TRBD2 for D (5 bases each). V lost 6 bases and J 6 bases, leaving 18 bases between the germline ends. The CDR3 runs 15 residues. CDR3 DNA sequence: TGTGCCAGCAGACCTCATGTGGGGGAGATCAATGAGCAGTTCTTC. It yields the protein CASRPHVGEINEQFF.

This chain uses TRBV25-1 with TRBJ2-3, with TRBD2 identical over 7 bases. This CDR3 has 14 residues. CDR1 is MGHDK, CDR2 SYGVNS, per germline. The trim removed 8 bases at V and 0 bases at J, leaving 5 bases unmatched. The CDR3 loop is CASWGGLSTDTQYF. Written as DNA, the CDR3 is TGTGCCAGCTGGGGGGGACTCAGCACAGATACGCAGTATTTT.

In this sample, this clonotype turned up a few times. The rearrangement uses TRBV7-2 and TRBJ2-3; a possible D gene is TRBD1 (5 bases). The length of the CDR3 is 16 residues. V lost 5 bases to trimming and J lost 2 bases, with 17 bases between them. Germline V lookup: CDR1 SGHTA, CDR2 FQGNSA. The chain's CDR3 is CASSPLGVLYTDTQYF. DNA of the CDR3: TGTGCCAGCAGCCCCCTAGGGGTTCTCTACACAGATACGCAGTATTTT.

Of note for this clonotype: A read error may produce the germline difference seen at one junction end. V usage is TRBV15 and J usage is TRBJ2-5, with D perhaps TRBD1 (6 bases). Germline CDR1 LNHNV, CDR2 YYDKDF (reference sequence). The CDR3 is 14 amino acids. The DNA for the CDR3 is TGTGCCACCAGCCGAGACCTAGGGGGAGAGACCCAGTACTTC. Its protein is CATSRDLGGETQYF. The full variable domain, rest sourced from reference TRBV15 and TRBJ2-5, is DAMVIQNPRYQVTQFGKPVTLSCSQTLNHNVMYWYQQKSSQAPKLLFHYYDKDFNNEADTPDNFQSRRPNTSFCFLDIRSPGLGDTAMYLCATSRDLGGETQYFGPGTRLLVL.

About this clonotype itself: A junction boundary mismatches the germline segment, possibly from a read error. The rearrangement links TRBV5-1 to TRBJ1-1, with TRBD1 identical over 12 bases. The length of the CDR3 is 16 residues. Germline V lookup: CDR1 SGHRS, CDR2 YFSETQ. CDR3 DNA: TGTGCCAGCAGCCGAGGGACAGGGGGCGCAGGGACTGAAGCTTTCTTT. Its protein is CASSRGTGGAGTEAFF. Complete variable domain (other parts from reference TRBV5-1 and TRBJ1-1): KAGVTQTPRYLIKTRGQQVTLSCSPISGHRSVSWYQQTPGQGLQFLFEYFSETQRNKGNFPGRFSGRQFSNSRSEMNVSTLELGDSALYLCASSRGTGGAGTEAFFGQGTRLTVV.

This clonotype turned up a few times. This chain links TRBV12-3 or TRBV12-4 with TRBJ1-2; D uncertain. The V gene lost 0 bases and the J gene lost 5 bases, with 7 bases spanning the gap. The CDR3 totals 13 residues. CDR3 in amino acids: CASSLAVYYGYTF. The CDR3 DNA reads TGTGCCAGCAGTTTAGCAGTGTATTATGGCTACACCTTC.

This rearrangement joins TRBV11-2 to TRBJ2-1; 13 bases are shared with TRBD2. V gave up 5 bases and J gave up 9 bases; unmatched junction bases: 7. Germline loops: CDR1 SGHAT, CDR2 FQNNGV. The CDR3 has 15 residues. DNA of the CDR3: TGTGCCAGCAGCCCCGGACTAGCGGGAGACGGTGAGCAGTTCTTC. Translated: CASSPGLAGDGEQFF.

This chain connects TRBV11-2 to TRBJ1-2; D remains ambiguous. This CDR3 comprises 17 residues. Germline CDR1 is SGHAT and CDR2 is FQNNGV. V lost 3 bases and J 4 bases, leaving 21 bases between the germline ends. The CDR3 sequence: CASSFASMPKSGYGYTF. In DNA form, the CDR3 reads TGTGCCAGCAGCTTTGCGTCAATGCCCAAATCCGGCTATGGCTACACCTTC.

This clonotype appeared a few times. V is TRBV29-1 and J is TRBJ2-4, with D uncertain. CDR1 and CDR2 (germline): SQVTM, ANQGSEA. V gave up 2 bases and J gave up 2 bases, with 16 bases separating them. The CDR3 has 16 amino acids. The CDR3 sequence is CSVEMGNGLSKNIQYF. CDR3 nucleotides: TGCAGCGTTGAAATGGGGAATGGTCTGTCCAAAAACATTCAGTACTTC.

The chain recombines TRBV20-1 with TRBJ2-1; possibly TRBD2 for D (5 bases). V lost 6 bases, J lost 8 bases, and 14 bases lay in between. The CDR3 spans 12 residues. The germline gives CDR1 DFQATT, CDR2 SNEGSKA (reference sequence). The CDR3 here is CSASRRGYEQFF. The DNA of the CDR3 is TGCAGTGCCAGCCGACGAGGGTATGAGCAGTTCTTC.